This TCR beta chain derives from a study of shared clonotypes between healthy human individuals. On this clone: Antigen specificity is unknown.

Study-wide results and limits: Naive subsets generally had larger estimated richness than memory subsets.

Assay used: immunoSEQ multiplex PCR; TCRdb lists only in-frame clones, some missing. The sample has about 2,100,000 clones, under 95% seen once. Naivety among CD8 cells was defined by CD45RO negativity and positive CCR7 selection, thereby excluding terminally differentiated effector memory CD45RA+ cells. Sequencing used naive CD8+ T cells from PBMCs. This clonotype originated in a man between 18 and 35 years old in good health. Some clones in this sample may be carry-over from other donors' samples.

The DNA of the CDR3 is TGTGCCAGCAGCCACGTAAAGCCGGGACTAGCGGGAGGGCCTATTGTGGGGGCCAAAAACATTCAGTACTTC. Translating it yields CASSHVKPGLAGGPIVGAKNIQYF. The chain links TRBV4-2 to TRBJ2-4, with 16 bases lining up with TRBD2. Germline loops: CDR1 LGHNA, CDR2 YNFKEQ. CDR3 size: 24 residues. V dropped 3 bases and J dropped 1; count of bases not matched to a gene: 21.